Listed here is a single TCR beta chain. TCRdb's copy holds only in-frame clones and misses some; the assay was immunoSEQ multiplex PCR. This sample has 50,000 to 65,000 clones, with around 96% found just once. This specimen belongs to a study of T cell changes during pregnancy in multiple sclerosis. V was pared by 4 bases and J by 7 bases, with 16 bases between. Germline CDR1 is SEHNR and CDR2 is FQNEAQ (reference sequence). CDR3 length equals 15 residues. The sequences come from CD8+ T cells from peripheral blood mononuclear cells, collected after pregnancy. The receptor comes from a female donor with multiple sclerosis, enrolled in a pregnancy study. The chain carries TRBV7-9 and TRBJ1-4; D possibly corresponds to TRBD1 (5 bases). In DNA, the CDR3 is TGTGCCAGCAGCTCCTTGGGGCGGGGAGGTGAAAAACTGTTTTTT. Its translation is CASSSLGRGGEKLFF.